This T cell receptor (beta chain) was sequenced for a study of blood T cells in healthy people across ages. Findings and caveats of the study: Older age went with lower TCR beta diversity per million T cells, in a roughly linear way. In long-lived donors, naive CD4+ cell counts and diversity exceeded those of aged donors.

In the case of this clonotype: Its antigen is not known.

Primers used in a second PCR of roughly 7 to 12 cycles were a sample-barcoded 5' primer and a J-beta primer mix. Each cDNA molecule received a tag from a template-switch adaptor that had 12 random nucleotides. Using its own MiXCR run on the 5' RACE reads, TCRdb lists one record per CDR3 protein. The sample consists of 600,000 to 800,000 distinct CDR3 sequences, 45% to 60% of them appearing once. The CDR3 has 15 residues. Trimming stripped 2 bases from V and 1 base from J, with 9 bases between. Germline values: CDR1 KGHSH, CDR2 LQKENI. V usage is TRBV18 and J usage is TRBJ2-1; no definite D call. This clonotype originated in a woman older than 75 in good health. Material for sequencing was blood. The CDR3 region is CASSPWTGSYNEQFF. CDR3 DNA sequence: TGTGCCAGCTCACCATGGACGGGTTCCTACAATGAGCAGTTCTTC.